Presented here are 27 T cell receptor beta chains from one specimen sequenced in a study of T cells in Graves' hyperthyroidism and ophthalmopathy. What was amplified from RNA transcripts were TCR beta CDR3 regions. Primed by the HTBI set, a first-round RT-PCR was run on the TCR CDR3. TCRdb fed the multiplex PCR reads into MiXCR, producing one record per CDR3 protein. Of 700,000 or so distinct CDR3 sequences listed, about 17% are singletons. Sequenced input: blood. The receptors here all came from a man aged 18 to 29 with Graves' hyperthyroidism.

The V call is TRBV7-9, the J call TRBJ1-3; D might be TRBD1 (5 bases). With 1 base removed from V and 4 bases from J, the gap between germline ends came to 11 bases. This CDR3 region has 15 residues. Germline assignment: CDR1 SEHNR and CDR2 FQNEAQ (reference sequence). The CDR3 DNA reads as TGTGCCAGCAGCTTAGTCGGGGCGGCCGGAAACACCATATATTTT. Protein sequence: CASSLVGAAGNTIYF.

This clonotype was seen just once. Being one base from a much bigger clone, this may be a read error. The chain links TRBV20-1 to TRBJ2-7; possible D gene TRBD1, 6 bases. V shed 5 bases and J shed 3 bases, with 17 bases lying between them. Germline V gene sequence: CDR1 DFQATT, CDR2 SNEGSKA (reference sequence). The CDR3 sequence is 14 residues long. This CDR3 is CSAPQPTGFYEQYF. The CDR3, as DNA: TGCAGTGCTCCCCAGCCCACAGGGTTCTACGAGCAGTACTTC.

This clonotype occurred many times. This rearrangement joins TRBV7-9 to TRBJ2-7; 8 positions agree with TRBD2. This CDR3 is 16 amino acids long. Germline V gene data show CDR1 as SEHNR and CDR2 as FQNEAQ (reference sequence). The J segment lost 6 bases and the V segment lost 1 base, leaving 11 bases of the junction unmatched. The CDR3 DNA sequence: TGTGCCAGCAGCTTAGTCGGATACGGGAGGGCCTCCGAGCAGTACTTC. As protein: CASSLVGYGRASEQYF.

The table lists this clonotype with a few counts. The chain has TRBV28 and TRBJ1-1; TRBD1 is a possible D gene (6 bases). Germline V lookup: CDR1 MDHEN, CDR2 SYDVKM. This CDR3 comprises 14 residues. V was trimmed by 8 bases and J by 2 bases, leaving 15 bases between them. CDR3 residues: CASPGGLGNTEAFF. CDR3 nucleotide sequence: TGTGCCAGCCCCGGGGGGCTAGGAAACACTGAAGCTTTCTTT.

This clonotype was counted at least ten times. The CDR3 is CASTEGGYEKLFF. In DNA form, the CDR3 reads TGTGCCAGCACCGAGGGTGGTTATGAAAAACTGTTTTTT. The chain recombines TRBV2 with TRBJ1-4, with D uncertain. In germline, CDR1 is SNHLY, CDR2 FYNNEI. With 7 bases removed from V and 6 bases from J, the gap between germline ends came to 12 bases. The CDR3 contains 13 residues.

This clonotype was seen ten or more times. The chain has TRBV28 and TRBJ1-2, with 8 positions matching TRBD1. Trimming at V came to 5 bases and at J to 5 bases, leaving 7 bases not matched to a gene. Germline CDR1 and CDR2: MDHEN and SYDVKM. This CDR3 comprises 14 residues. CDR3 loop: CASSEDRGRYGYTF. The CDR3 DNA follows: TGTGCCAGCAGTGAAGACAGGGGACGGTATGGCTACACCTTC.

This clonotype was counted only a few times. The rearrangement joins TRBV20-1 to TRBJ2-7; no clear D. This CDR3 has 10 amino acids. The germline V and J ends were trimmed by 0 bases and 5 bases, with 2 bases remaining between them. Germline CDR1 reads DFQATT; CDR2 reads SNEGSKA (reference sequence). The CDR3 bases are TGCAGTGCTAGAGATAACGAGCAGTACTTC. Translating gives CSARDNEQYF.

Comments on this clonotype: A much more abundant neighbour one base away suggests this may be a read error. The chain uses TRBV28 and TRBJ2-5, with 7 positions matching TRBD1. Germline CDR1 is MDHEN and CDR2 is SYDVKM. This CDR3 is 14 amino acids long. The ends lost 4 bases at V and 7 bases at J; junction bases unmatched: 9. This CDR3 reads CASSCFDRAGTQYF. CDR3 bases: TGTGCCAGCAGTTGCTTTGACAGGGCGGGGACCCAGTACTTC.

This clonotype has at least ten counts. This rearrangement joins TRBV28 to TRBJ1-4; D is unresolved. The length of the CDR3 is 17 residues. CDR1 is MDHEN and CDR2 is SYDVKM in the germline V gene. The V and J ends lost 2 bases and 4 bases respectively, with 17 bases between them. CDR3 protein: CASSLRSRAAINEKLFF. CDR3 coding DNA: TGTGCCAGCAGTTTAAGGTCGAGGGCAGCAATTAATGAAAAACTGTTTTTT.

This clonotype appeared many times. The chain combines TRBV12-3 or TRBV12-4 with TRBJ2-1, with D hard to call. V was trimmed by 1 base and J by 0 bases, leaving 13 bases between them. The CDR3 length is 17 residues. The CDR3 nucleotides read TGTGCCAGCAGTTTAGGTAGTCGGGCCGCCTCCTACAATGAGCAGTTCTTC. It translates to CASSLGSRAASYNEQFF.

This clonotype occurred many times. This CDR3 reads CASSSGPGPATYEQYF. The CDR3 DNA follows: TGTGCCAGCAGCTCAGGACCGGGACCCGCGACCTACGAGCAGTACTTC. V and J are TRBV7-9 and TRBJ2-7, with D possibly called TRBD1 or TRBD2 (5 bases each). This CDR3 is 16 amino acids long. From germline, CDR1 is SEHNR and CDR2 FQNEAQ (reference sequence). The V gene lost 4 bases and the J gene lost 2 bases, with 18 bases spanning the gap.

This clonotype has a handful of counts. The CDR3 loop reads CASSRGQGTYNEQFF. CDR3 nucleotides: TGTGCCAGCAGCCGCGGACAGGGAACCTACAATGAGCAGTTCTTC. This sequence joins TRBV2 and TRBJ2-1, with 8 bases that match TRBD1. The CDR3 sequence is 15 residues long. The germline V gene has CDR1 SNHLY and CDR2 FYNNEI. The junction had 6 bases not matched to a gene; V was cut back by 6 bases and J by 2 bases.

V and J are TRBV6-2 or TRBV6-3 and TRBJ2-5, with TRBD1 matching 7 bases. CDR3 length: 14 amino acids. Losses at the gene ends were 5 bases for V and 1 base for J; bases not matched to a gene: 4. Germline CDR1 and CDR2: MNHEY and SVGEGT. The chain's CDR3 is CASSKTGPQETQYF. The CDR3 DNA follows: TGTGCCAGCAGTAAGACAGGGCCCCAAGAGACCCAGTACTTC.

This sequence joins TRBV10-3 and TRBJ2-5; D possibly matches TRBD1 or TRBD2 (6 bases each). Between the trimmed V and J ends, which lost 7 bases and 5 bases, there was a span of 14 bases. The CDR3 is made up of 13 amino acids. Germline CDR1 reads ENHRY; CDR2 reads SYGVKD. CDR3 protein: CAIKGEVWETQYF. CDR3 coding DNA: TGTGCCATCAAGGGGGAGGTTTGGGAGACCCAGTACTTC.

Note on this clonotype: A much larger clone is a single base away; this may be a read error. The chain uses TRBV28 and TRBJ2-5, with D uncertain. Germline-derived CDR1 and CDR2 are MDHEN and SYDVKM. The CDR3 contains 12 residues. V was pared by 5 bases and J by 5 bases, with 9 bases between. CDR3 protein: CASSPGFETQYF. CDR3 coding DNA: TGTGCCAGCAGTCCAGGTTTTGAGACCCAGTACTTC.

This clonotype was picked up a small number of times. The genes are TRBV2 and TRBJ2-7; 8 positions agree with TRBD1. Germline CDR1 and CDR2: SNHLY and FYNNEI. V lost 8 bases to trimming and J lost 6 bases; unmatched junction nucleotides: 9. CDR3 length equals 13 residues. This CDR3 reads CASSGQGTPEQYF. Written as DNA, the CDR3 is TGTGCCAGCTCCGGACAGGGAACACCCGAGCAGTACTTC.

V is TRBV10-3 and J is TRBJ2-7; possible D gene TRBD1, 5 bases. Between the trimmed V and J ends, which lost 0 bases and 3 bases, there was a span of 9 bases. CDR3 length: 14 residues. Germline lookup yields CDR1 ENHRY and CDR2 SYGVKD. In DNA form, the CDR3 reads TGTGCCATCAGTGAGTCGACAGCAAGCTACGAGCAGTACTTC. Residues: CAISESTASYEQYF.

This clonotype was counted at least ten times. V is TRBV2 and J is TRBJ2-5; 14 nucleotides align to TRBD2. The CDR3 is 16 amino acids. V trimming: 8 bases; J trimming: 2 bases; junction bases outside the gene matches: 7. Germline-derived CDR1 and CDR2 are SNHLY and FYNNEI. The CDR3 coding sequence is TGTGCCAGCGGCGGACTAGCGGGAGGCTGGCAAGAGACCCAGTACTTC. Residues: CASGGLAGGWQETQYF.

This clonotype was detected only a few times. The genes are TRBV15 and TRBJ2-2; D ambiguous. CDR1 LNHNV and CDR2 YYDKDF come from the germline V gene (reference sequence). The V end lost 3 bases, the J end lost 6 bases, and 14 bases lay between the germline ends. This CDR3 comprises 15 residues. The DNA for the CDR3 is TGTGCCACCAGCAGGCGGTTACCGACGGCCGGGGAGCTGTTTTTT. It codes for CATSRRLPTAGELFF.

This clonotype was detected only a few times. The rearrangement uses TRBV7-2 and TRBJ2-1; TRBD2 matches at 14 bases. The V gene end was trimmed by 8 bases and the J gene end by 3 bases; junction bases not matched to a gene: 3. This CDR3 region has 15 residues. Germline assignment: CDR1 SGHTA and CDR2 FQGNSA. Written as DNA, the CDR3 is TGTGCCAGCGGACTAGCGGGAGGCCTCTACAATGAGCAGTTCTTC. It is translated as CASGLAGGLYNEQFF.

The chain carries TRBV29-1 and TRBJ1-1; possibly TRBD1 for D (5 bases). This CDR3 has 15 amino acids. V lost 6 bases to trimming and J lost 0 bases, with 17 bases between them. Per the germline V gene, CDR1 is SQVTM and CDR2 is ANQGSEA. The CDR3 protein is CSVAPGWGMNTEAFF. The CDR3 coding sequence is TGCAGCGTAGCCCCCGGGTGGGGGATGAACACTGAAGCTTTCTTT.

This clonotype showed up many times. V and J are TRBV12-5 and TRBJ2-3; D is possibly TRBD1 or TRBD2 (5 bases each). In germline, CDR1 is LGHNT, CDR2 FRNRAP. The CDR3 length is 16 residues. The V end lost 7 bases, the J end lost 1 base, and 18 bases lay between the germline ends. In DNA, the CDR3 is TGTGCTAGTGCCCTGGGGCTCAATAGCGGCACAGATACGCAGTATTTT. It translates to CASALGLNSGTDTQYF.

The V gene is TRBV4-2, the J gene TRBJ2-1, with 8 bases fitting TRBD1. Unmatched junction bases numbered 13, after V lost 4 bases and J lost 8 bases. In germline, CDR1 is LGHNA, CDR2 YNFKEQ. This CDR3 region has 16 residues. Here the CDR3 reads CASSRTAGGSYDEQFF. CDR3 nucleotides: TGTGCCAGCAGCCGCACAGCAGGGGGCTCTTACGATGAGCAGTTCTTC.

This clonotype came up many times. The rearrangement joins TRBV2 to TRBJ2-7; tentative D call: TRBD1 (6 bases). CDR3 length: 14 residues. The germline V gene encodes CDR1 SNHLY and CDR2 FYNNEI. V shed 6 bases and J shed 7 bases, with 19 bases lying between them. This CDR3 reads CASRERTVVGEQYF. CDR3 coding DNA: TGTGCCAGCAGAGAAAGGACAGTCGTTGGGGAGCAGTACTTC.

This clonotype was counted between two and nine times. The chain employs TRBV19 and TRBJ2-1; 14 bases line up with TRBD2. The germline gives CDR1 LNHDA, CDR2 SQIVND (reference sequence). After removal of 5 bases from V and 9 bases from J, the junction contained 9 bases not matched to a gene. The CDR3 totals 16 residues. CDR3 region: CASSRGRLAGGSEQFF. The CDR3 DNA reads as TGTGCCAGTAGTCGAGGACGACTAGCGGGAGGGAGTGAGCAGTTCTTC.

This clonotype was counted at least ten times. J is TRBJ2-3 and V is TRBV12-3 or TRBV12-4; TRBD1 matches at 10 bases. This CDR3 comprises 15 residues. V dropped 7 bases and J dropped 4; count of bases not matched to a gene: 8. DNA of the CDR3: TGTGCCAGCATCGATCGGACAGGGGGAGCAGATACGCAGTATTTT. It codes for CASIDRTGGADTQYF.

The V gene is TRBV13, the J gene TRBJ2-1; D might be TRBD1 (5 bases). Germline V CDR1 and CDR2: PRHDT, FYEKMQ (reference sequence). The CDR3 sequence is 12 residues long. V lost 7 bases, J lost 5 bases, and 9 bases lay in between. As DNA, the CDR3 is TGTGCCAGCAATGACAGAGACAATGAGCAGTTCTTC. Its protein product is CASNDRDNEQFF.